This T cell receptor beta chain was retrieved from a study of cytomegalovirus exposure and HLA in healthy donors. Sequencing used immunoSEQ multiplex PCR; TCRdb keeps in-frame clones, though not all of them. The sample has more than 300,000 clones, 86% seen once; the top ten hold roughly 0.82%. A single count supports this clone. Germline lookup yields CDR1 SGHRS and CDR2 YFSETQ. With 6 bases removed from V and 5 bases from J, the gap between germline ends came to 29 bases. The CDR3 runs 18 residues. Sequenced input: PBMCs. This chain connects TRBV5-1 to TRBJ2-5; D may be TRBD2 (5 bases). This clonotype was obtained from a young woman in good health and CMV-seronegative. This CDR3 reads CASTFNGERDTMGETQYF. The CDR3 region has the DNA TGCGCCAGCACCTTTAACGGGGAACGAGACACGATGGGGGAGACCCAGTACTTC.